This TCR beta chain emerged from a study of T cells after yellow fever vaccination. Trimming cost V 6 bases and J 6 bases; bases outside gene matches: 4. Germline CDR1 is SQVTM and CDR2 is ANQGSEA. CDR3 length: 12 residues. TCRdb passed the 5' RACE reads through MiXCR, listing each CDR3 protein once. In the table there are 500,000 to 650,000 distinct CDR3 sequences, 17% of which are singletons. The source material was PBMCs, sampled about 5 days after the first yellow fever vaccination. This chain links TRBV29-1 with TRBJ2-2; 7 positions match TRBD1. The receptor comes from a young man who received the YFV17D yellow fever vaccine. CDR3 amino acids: CSVTGPPGELFF. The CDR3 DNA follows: TGCAGCGTGACAGGGCCGCCCGGGGAGCTGTTTTTT.